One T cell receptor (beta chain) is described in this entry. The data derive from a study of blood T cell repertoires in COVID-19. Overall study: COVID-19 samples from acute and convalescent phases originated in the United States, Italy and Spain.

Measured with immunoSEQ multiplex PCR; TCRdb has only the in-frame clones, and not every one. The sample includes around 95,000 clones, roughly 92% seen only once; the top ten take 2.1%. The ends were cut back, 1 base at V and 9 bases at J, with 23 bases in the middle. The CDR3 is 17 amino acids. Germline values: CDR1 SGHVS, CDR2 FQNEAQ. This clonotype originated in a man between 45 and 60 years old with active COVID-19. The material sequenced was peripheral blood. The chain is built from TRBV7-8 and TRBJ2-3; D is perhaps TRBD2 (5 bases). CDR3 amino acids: CASSLEATTVRRRTQYF. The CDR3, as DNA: TGTGCCAGCAGCTTAGAAGCGACTACAGTGAGGCGGCGAACGCAGTATTTT.